The 21 T cell receptor beta chains given below trace back to one sample, sequenced in a study of shared T cell receptors in the human thymus. TCRdb's table, derived via immunoSEQ multiplex PCR, lists solely in-frame clones and lacks some. Here the sample spans 720,000 or so clones, approximately 83% being singletons. These sequences were also reported in another study, on human thymus T cells.

What was sequenced was thymocytes. Receptors originate from a girl less than two years old with a congenital heart defect.

This clone has just one count. The chain recombines TRBV2 with TRBJ2-3; possibly TRBD2 for D (6 bases). CDR3 size: 16 residues. V was trimmed by 6 bases and J by 2 bases, leaving 18 bases between them. Looked up from germline, CDR1 is SNHLY and CDR2 is FYNNEI. CDR3 amino acids: CASRTGSGGNTDTQYF. The CDR3 DNA is TGTGCCAGCAGGACCGGGAGCGGAGGGAACACAGATACGCAGTATTTT.

This chain joins TRBV7-3 and TRBJ1-1; perhaps TRBD1 as D (6 bases). Looked up from germline, CDR1 is SGHTA and CDR2 is FQGTGA. V was trimmed by 5 bases and J by 2 bases, leaving 24 bases between them. The CDR3 runs 18 residues. The CDR3 DNA sequence: TGTGCCAGCAGCGCACAGGGACGAACCCACCTTACAAACACTGAAGCTTTCTTT. It is translated as CASSAQGRTHLTNTEAFF. Together with reference TRBV7-3 and TRBJ1-1, the CDR3 gives the full variable domain: GAGVSQTPSNKVTEKGKYVELRCDPISGHTALYWYRQSLGQGPEFLIYFQGTGAADDSGLPNDRFFAVRPEGSVSTLKIQRTERGDSAVYLCASSAQGRTHLTNTEAFFGQGTRLTVV.

V is TRBV2 and J is TRBJ2-2; D not certain. CDR3 size: 14 residues. Trimming cost V 8 bases and J 2 bases, with 12 bases left between them. From germline, CDR1 is SNHLY and CDR2 FYNNEI. CDR3 sequence reads: CASCCRLNTGELFF. CDR3 DNA sequence: TGTGCCAGCTGCTGCAGACTTAACACCGGGGAGCTGTTTTTT.

The rearrangement uses TRBV15 and TRBJ2-2, with TRBD2 matching 7 bases. J was trimmed by 5 bases and V by 3 bases; bases with no gene match: 12. This CDR3 is 17 amino acids long. CDR1 is LNHNV and CDR2 is YYDKDF in the germline V gene (reference sequence). The CDR3 DNA is TGTGCCACCAGCAGCCAAATCACCGGGGAGGGGACCGGGGAGCTGTTTTTT. Protein: CATSSQITGEGTGELFF. Using reference TRBV15 and TRBJ2-2 for the parts outside the CDR3, the full variable domain is DAMVIQNPRYQVTQFGKPVTLSCSQTLNHNVMYWYQQKSSQAPKLLFHYYDKDFNNEADTPDNFQSRRPNTSFCFLDIRSPGLGDTAMYLCATSSQITGEGTGELFFGEGSRLTVL.

This sequence joins TRBV7-2 and TRBJ1-1; TRBD1 might be the D (6 bases). V was clipped by 1 base and J by 0 bases, with 12 bases between them. Germline V gene lookup returns CDR1 SGHTA and CDR2 FQGNSA. This CDR3 has 16 amino acids. The DNA for the CDR3 is TGTGCCAGCAGCTTAGGGGGGCAGGCCATGAACACTGAAGCTTTCTTT. It specifies CASSLGGQAMNTEAFF.

A word on this clone: An end of the junction does not agree with germline; a read error may underlie this. The rearrangement links TRBV7-7 to TRBJ1-1; 9 bases align to TRBD1. Germline V gene data show CDR1 as SSHAT and CDR2 as FNYEAQ (reference sequence). This CDR3 region has 16 residues. CDR3 nucleotides: TGTGCTAGCAGCGACGGGACAGGGCGAATGAACACTGAAGCTTTCTTT. It yields the protein CASSDGTGRMNTEAFF.

J is TRBJ2-7 and V is TRBV15; D is perhaps TRBD2 (5 bases). CDR1 and CDR2 (germline): LNHNV, YYDKDF (reference sequence). Trimming took off 3 bases at V and 6 bases at J, with 18 bases between the two ends. The CDR3 consists of 15 residues. This chain's CDR3 is CATSSPPNLAGEQYF. CDR3 sequence (DNA): TGTGCCACCAGCAGTCCCCCGAATCTGGCGGGCGAGCAGTACTTC.

In its sample, this clone was seen once. This chain joins TRBV7-7 and TRBJ2-7, with D possibly matching TRBD2 (5 bases). V shed 2 bases and J shed 5 bases, with 10 bases lying between them. The CDR3 is 13 residues long. Germline V gene sequence: CDR1 SSHAT, CDR2 FNYEAQ (reference sequence). CDR3 DNA: TGTGCCAGCAGCTTAACTAGGGCGAACGAGCAGTACTTC. Protein: CASSLTRANEQYF.

The chain combines TRBV5-6 with TRBJ1-1; D is unresolved. The CDR3 runs to 17 residues. Trimming cost V 0 bases and J 1 base, with 16 bases left between them. Germline V gene lookup returns CDR1 SGHDT and CDR2 YYEEEE. CDR3 residues: CASSLGLRNGKNTEAFF. CDR3 bases: TGTGCCAGCAGCTTGGGTCTCAGGAACGGCAAGAACACTGAAGCTTTCTTT.

The chain employs TRBV15 and TRBJ1-2; D call uncertain. This CDR3 contains 13 residues. Between the trimmed V and J ends, which lost 0 bases and 4 bases, there was a span of 6 bases. Germline CDR1 LNHNV, CDR2 YYDKDF (reference sequence). The CDR3 DNA reads TGTGCCACCAGCAGAGATGGACTCTATGGCTACACCTTC. It yields the protein CATSRDGLYGYTF.

V and J are TRBV9 and TRBJ1-1, with D maybe TRBD1 (6 bases). Trimming removed 3 bases from V and 3 bases from J, with 9 bases in between. The CDR3 extends over 13 amino acids. The V gene's germline CDR1 is SGDLS and CDR2 YYNGEE. CDR3 nucleotides: TGTGCCAGCAGCGCTGGGACATACACTGAAGCTTTCTTT. Translation gives CASSAGTYTEAFF.

The table lists this clone with a count of one. The V and J genes are TRBV5-4 and TRBJ2-3; TRBD2 agrees at 8 bases. The CDR3 is 17 residues long. V dropped 0 bases and J dropped 2; count of bases not matched to a gene: 8. From germline, CDR1 is SGHNT and CDR2 YYREEE (reference sequence). This CDR3 is CASSLVGSGDPTDTQYF. The CDR3 nucleotides are TGTGCCAGCAGCTTGGTAGGTAGCGGGGACCCCACAGATACGCAGTATTTT.

This clone has only one observation. The chain has TRBV19 and TRBJ1-2; D call uncertain. V was clipped by 7 bases and J by 6 bases, with 18 bases between them. The CDR3 extends over 14 amino acids. CDR1 is LNHDA, CDR2 SQIVND, per germline (reference sequence). CDR3 amino acids: CASKPLEVVDGYTF. The CDR3 DNA is TGTGCCAGTAAGCCCCTCGAGGTAGTGGATGGCTACACCTTC.

This clone came up a few times. The chain employs TRBV4-2 and TRBJ1-2; 9 positions match TRBD1. V lost 0 bases and J lost 4; bases outside the gene matches: 15. This CDR3 has 19 amino acids. In germline, CDR1 is LGHNA, CDR2 YNFKEQ. The CDR3 nucleotides are TGTGCCAGCAGCCAAGATGGGGGCCGGACAGGGGATTTTTGCTATGGCTACACCTTC. Translated, it gives CASSQDGGRTGDFCYGYTF.

V gene TRBV25-1 combines with J gene TRBJ1-2, with D tentatively TRBD1 (5 bases). Deletions cut 4 bases from V and 6 bases from J, with 21 bases between. Germline loops: CDR1 MGHDK, CDR2 SYGVNS. CDR3 size: 16 residues. The CDR3: CASSGTPWGVENGYTF. The CDR3 DNA reads TGTGCCAGCAGTGGTACCCCGTGGGGGGTAGAGAATGGCTACACCTTC.

The chain is built from TRBV6-1 and TRBJ2-7; the match to TRBD1 covers 7 bases. Trimming cost V 0 bases and J 4 bases; bases outside gene matches: 21. The CDR3 runs to 20 residues. Looked up from germline, CDR1 is MNHNS and CDR2 is SASEGT. The chain's CDR3 is CASSEAVVGTVYRTGYEQYF. The DNA for the CDR3 is TGTGCCAGCAGTGAAGCTGTGGTAGGGACAGTATATCGAACCGGTTACGAGCAGTACTTC.

The V and J genes are TRBV15 and TRBJ1-5, with TRBD1 matching over 9 bases. V dropped 2 bases and J dropped 7; count of bases not matched to a gene: 3. CDR1 and CDR2 from the germline V gene are LNHNV and YYDKDF (reference sequence). The CDR3 is 14 amino acids. CDR3 DNA: TGTGCCACCAGCAGATTAGGACAGGGGCAGCCCCAGCATTTT. Its translation is CATSRLGQGQPQHF. The full variable domain, completed using reference TRBV15 and TRBJ1-5, is DAMVIQNPRYQVTQFGKPVTLSCSQTLNHNVMYWYQQKSSQAPKLLFHYYDKDFNNEADTPDNFQSRRPNTSFCFLDIRSPGLGDTAMYLCATSRLGQGQPQHFGDGTRLSIL.

The genes are TRBV4-1 and TRBJ1-5; D gene unclear. V lost 0 bases and J lost 0, with 27 bases in between. The CDR3 is 22 amino acids. The V gene's germline CDR1 is MGHRA and CDR2 YSYEKL. CDR3 residues: CASSQDWSSYGNGRDSNQPQHF. In DNA, the CDR3 is TGCGCCAGCAGCCAAGATTGGAGTAGTTACGGGAATGGGAGAGATAGCAATCAGCCCCAGCATTTT.

This chain joins TRBV5-5 and TRBJ2-1; D is possibly TRBD1 (7 bases). Per germline, CDR1 SGHKS and CDR2 YYEKEE (reference sequence). Trimming removed 0 bases from V and 2 bases from J, with 15 bases in between. The CDR3 totals 17 residues. DNA of the CDR3: TGTGCCAGCAGCTTGGGACAGGGATCGGGGGCCTACAATGAGCAGTTCTTC. Residues: CASSLGQGSGAYNEQFF.

V is TRBV5-1 and J is TRBJ1-1; D is undetermined. This CDR3 has 14 amino acids. Germline V CDR1 and CDR2: SGHRS, YFSETQ. The V and J ends lost 2 bases and 1 base respectively, with 9 bases between them. CDR3 sequence: CASSFGDKNTEAFF. CDR3 in DNA: TGCGCCAGCAGCTTCGGTGACAAGAACACTGAAGCTTTCTTT.

The chain carries TRBV5-5 and TRBJ2-7; unclear D gene. The germline V gene has CDR1 SGHKS and CDR2 YYEKEE (reference sequence). The CDR3 is 15 residues long. Trimming shortened V by 4 bases and J by 2 bases, and 16 bases separated the two germline ends. The CDR3: CASSPSNSNTYEQYF. The CDR3, as DNA: TGTGCCAGCAGCCCCAGTAACAGCAACACCTACGAGCAGTACTTC.